The present entry profiles one TCR beta chain with its context. Looked up from germline, CDR1 is SGHKS and CDR2 is YYEKEE (reference sequence). The CDR3 runs to 15 residues. V was pared by 4 bases and J by 8 bases, with 9 bases of the junction left unmatched. The sample is drawn from a study of response to subunit inactivated influenza vaccine. Using its own MiXCR run on the RT-PCR reads, TCRdb lists one record per CDR3 protein. The sample records hundreds of thousands of distinct CDR3 sequences, under 9% being singletons. The sequences come from PBMCs from blood, collected 23 months after vaccination. This TCR was sampled from a man aged 50 to 75 who received an inactivated influenza vaccine. The genes are TRBV5-5 and TRBJ2-1; the match to TRBD2 covers 10 bases. The CDR3 is CASSEKRGGGDEQFF. The CDR3 nucleotides are TGTGCCAGCAGCGAAAAGCGGGGGGGGGGCGATGAGCAGTTCTTC.